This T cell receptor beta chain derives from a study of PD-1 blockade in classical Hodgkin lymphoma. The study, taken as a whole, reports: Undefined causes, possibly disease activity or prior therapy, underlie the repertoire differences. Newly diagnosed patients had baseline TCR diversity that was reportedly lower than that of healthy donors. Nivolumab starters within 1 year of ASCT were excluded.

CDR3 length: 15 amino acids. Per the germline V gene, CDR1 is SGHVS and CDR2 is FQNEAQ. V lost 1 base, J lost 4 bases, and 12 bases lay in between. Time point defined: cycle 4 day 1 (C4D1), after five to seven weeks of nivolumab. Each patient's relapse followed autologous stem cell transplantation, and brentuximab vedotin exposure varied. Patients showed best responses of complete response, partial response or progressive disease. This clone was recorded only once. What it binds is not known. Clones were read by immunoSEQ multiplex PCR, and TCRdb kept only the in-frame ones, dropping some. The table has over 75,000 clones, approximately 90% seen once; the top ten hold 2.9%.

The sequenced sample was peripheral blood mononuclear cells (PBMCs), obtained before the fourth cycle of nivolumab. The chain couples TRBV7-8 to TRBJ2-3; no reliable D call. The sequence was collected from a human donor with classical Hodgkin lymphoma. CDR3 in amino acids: CASSLESGFADTQYF. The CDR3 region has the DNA TGTGCCAGCAGCTTAGAATCGGGTTTCGCAGATACGCAGTATTTT.